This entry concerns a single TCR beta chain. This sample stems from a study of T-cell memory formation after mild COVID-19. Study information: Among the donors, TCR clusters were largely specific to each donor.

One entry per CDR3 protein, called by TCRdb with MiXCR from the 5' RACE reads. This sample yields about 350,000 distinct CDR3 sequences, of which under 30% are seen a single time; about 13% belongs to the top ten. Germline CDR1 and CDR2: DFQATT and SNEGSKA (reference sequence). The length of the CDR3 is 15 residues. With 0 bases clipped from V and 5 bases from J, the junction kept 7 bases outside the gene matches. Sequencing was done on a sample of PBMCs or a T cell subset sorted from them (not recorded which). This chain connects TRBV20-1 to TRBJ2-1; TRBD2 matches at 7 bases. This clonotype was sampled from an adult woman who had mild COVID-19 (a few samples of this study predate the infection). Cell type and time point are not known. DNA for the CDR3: TGCAGTGCTAGAGATCTTGGACTAGTCAACAATGAGCAGTTCTTC. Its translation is CSARDLGLVNNEQFF.